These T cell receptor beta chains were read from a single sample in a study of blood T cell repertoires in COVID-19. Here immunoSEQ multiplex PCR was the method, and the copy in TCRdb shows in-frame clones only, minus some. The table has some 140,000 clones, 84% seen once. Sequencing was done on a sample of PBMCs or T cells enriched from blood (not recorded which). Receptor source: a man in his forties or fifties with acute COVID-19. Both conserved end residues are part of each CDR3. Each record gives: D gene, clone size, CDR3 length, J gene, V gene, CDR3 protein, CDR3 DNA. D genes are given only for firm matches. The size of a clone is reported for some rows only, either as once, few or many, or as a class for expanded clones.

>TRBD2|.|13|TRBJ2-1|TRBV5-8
CASRPSGYNEQFF
TGTGCCAGCCGTCCTAGCGGCTACAATGAGCAGTTCTTC
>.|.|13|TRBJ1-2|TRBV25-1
CASSGARFYGYTF
TGTGCCAGCAGTGGTGCCAGATTCTATGGCTACACCTTC
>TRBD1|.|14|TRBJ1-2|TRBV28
CASRPGTGLYGYTF
TGTGCCAGCAGACCCGGGACAGGGCTCTATGGCTACACCTTC
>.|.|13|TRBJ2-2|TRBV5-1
CASSPAGTGELFF
TGCGCCAGCAGCCCCGCGGGGACCGGGGAGCTGTTTTTT
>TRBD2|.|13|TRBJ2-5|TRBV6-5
CASTSLAGGSQYF
TGTGCCAGCACTTCACTAGCGGGAGGTTCCCAGTACTTC
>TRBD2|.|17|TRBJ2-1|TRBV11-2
CASSLSLAGVSYNEQFF
TGTGCCAGCAGCTTAAGTCTAGCGGGGGTCTCCTACAATGAGCAGTTCTTC
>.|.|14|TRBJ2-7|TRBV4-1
CASSQDREEIAQYF
TGCGCCAGCAGCCAAGATAGGGAGGAAATTGCGCAGTACTTC
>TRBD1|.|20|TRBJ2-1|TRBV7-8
CASSLRGDRAYTSSYNEQFF
TGTGCCAGCAGCTTAAGGGGGGACAGGGCTTATACGAGCTCCTACAATGAGCAGTTCTTC
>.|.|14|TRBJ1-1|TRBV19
CASSIDLETGEAFF
TGTGCCAGTAGTATAGATCTGGAGACAGGTGAAGCTTTCTTT
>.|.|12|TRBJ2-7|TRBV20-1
CSASSAHYEQYF
TGCAGTGCTAGTAGCGCTCACTACGAGCAGTACTTC
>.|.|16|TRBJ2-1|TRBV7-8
CASSFLSAGANNEQFF
TGTGCCAGCAGCTTTTTGTCAGCGGGCGCCAACAATGAGCAGTTCTTC
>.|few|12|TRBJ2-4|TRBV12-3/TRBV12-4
CASRGDGNIQYF
TGTGCCAGTCGCGGGGATGGGAACATTCAGTACTTC
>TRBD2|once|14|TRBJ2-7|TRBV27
CASSFGLASYEQYF
TGTGCCAGCAGTTTCGGACTAGCGAGCTACGAGCAGTACTTC
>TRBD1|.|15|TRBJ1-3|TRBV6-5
CASSYWGQDGNTIYF
TGTGCCAGCAGTTACTGGGGACAGGATGGAAACACCATATATTTT
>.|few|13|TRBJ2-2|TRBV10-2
CASSDGAYGELFF
TGCGCCAGCAGTGATGGGGCCTACGGGGAGCTGTTTTTT
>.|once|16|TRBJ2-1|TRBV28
CASSLSSGSMVDEQFF
TGTGCCAGCAGTTTATCGTCCGGGAGTATGGTTGATGAGCAGTTCTTC
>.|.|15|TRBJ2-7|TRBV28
CASSLPRALRYEQYF
TGTGCCAGCAGTTTACCCAGGGCCCTCCGATACGAGCAGTACTTC
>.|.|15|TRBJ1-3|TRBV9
CASSVVGGSGNTIYF
TGTGCCAGCAGCGTAGTAGGGGGCTCTGGAAACACCATATATTTT
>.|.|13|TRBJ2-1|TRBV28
CASSLTLYNEQFF
TGTGCCAGCAGTTTGACTCTCTACAATGAGCAGTTCTTC
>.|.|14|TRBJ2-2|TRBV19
CASSQDPSVGELFF
TGTGCCAGTAGTCAAGACCCCAGCGTGGGGGAGCTGTTTTTT
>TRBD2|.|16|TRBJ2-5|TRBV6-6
CASRLTSGRSEETQYF
TGTGCCAGCAGGCTAACTAGCGGGAGGTCCGAGGAGACCCAGTACTTC
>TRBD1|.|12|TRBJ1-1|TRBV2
CARRDSGTEAFF
TGTGCCAGAAGGGACAGCGGAACTGAAGCTTTCTTT
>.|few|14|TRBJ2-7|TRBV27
CATAQTGIPTEQYF
TGTGCCACCGCACAAACAGGGATACCTACCGAGCAGTACTTC
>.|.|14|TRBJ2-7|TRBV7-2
CASSLDSLGYEQYF
TGTGCCAGCAGCTTGGACAGCCTCGGCTACGAGCAGTACTTC
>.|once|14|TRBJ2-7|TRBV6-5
CASDWSTGTNEQYF
TGTGCCAGCGATTGGTCAACCGGTACGAACGAGCAGTACTTC
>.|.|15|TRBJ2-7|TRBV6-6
CASSTLPGTNYEQYF
TGTGCCAGCAGTACGCTACCCGGGACAAACTACGAGCAGTACTTC
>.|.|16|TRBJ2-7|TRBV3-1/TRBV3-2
CASSQGGGGFGYEQYF
TGTGCCAGCAGCCAAGGAGGGGGGGGGTTCGGCTACGAGCAGTACTTC
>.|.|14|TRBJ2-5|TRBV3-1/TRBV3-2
CASSQDSMRETQYF
TGTGCCAGCAGCCAGGACAGTATGAGGGAGACCCAGTACTTC
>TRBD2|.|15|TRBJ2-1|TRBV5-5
CASSLAGASYNEQFF
TGTGCCAGCAGCCTAGCGGGGGCATCCTACAATGAGCAGTTCTTC